Shown below are 29 T cell receptor beta chains from a single sample sequenced in a study of blood T cells in healthy people across ages (dated by TCRdb to about 2015). Library method: 5' RACE. Sequencing was carried out with an Illumina HiSeq 2500. A second PCR of about 7 to 12 cycles was run with a J-beta primer mix and a sample-barcoded 5' primer. TCRdb trimmed public reads at Q25 via fastp, called clones via MiXCR and kept in-frame beta chains. Each CDR3 protein gets just one entry, which takes the most common genes and DNA from the rows behind it. Present in this sample are 580,000 or so distinct CDR3 sequences, roughly 48% of which were seen just once. The ten largest account for 20% to 25% of the sample. The sample consisted of blood. These receptors were obtained from a man older than 75 in good health.

Note on this clonotype: In this CDR3 the conserved last residue, phenylalanine or tryptophan, is missing, so a read error is likely. This sequence joins TRBV29-1 and TRBJ1-1; D is perhaps TRBD1 (5 bases). Germline loops: CDR1 SQVTM, CDR2 ANQGSEA. The CDR3 consists of 12 residues. Trimming took 4 bases from V and 4 from J, leaving 10 bases between them. The CDR3 region has the DNA TGCAGCGTTGGTTGGGGCAGCACTGAAGCTTTCTCT. Amino acids: CSVGWGSTEAFS.

The chain combines TRBV7-3 with TRBJ2-2; a weak D match, TRBD2 (6 bases). Per the germline V gene, CDR1 is SGHTA and CDR2 is FQGTGA. V lost 1 base to trimming and J lost 7 bases, with 13 bases between them. The CDR3 has 15 residues. CDR3 residues: CASSLKLSGVGELFF. DNA for the CDR3: TGTGCCAGCAGCTTAAAGCTGTCGGGGGTCGGGGAGCTGTTTTTT.

In the case of this clonotype: An end of the junction does not agree with germline; a read error may underlie this. The genes are TRBV4-3 and TRBJ2-3; 7 bases map to TRBD2. Looked up from germline, CDR1 is LGHNA and CDR2 is YSLEER. The CDR3 has 14 residues. The CDR3 coding sequence is TGCGCCAGCAGTCAAGGGAGGGGCAGAGATACGCAGTATTTT. It yields the protein CASSQGRGRDTQYF.

In its sample, this clonotype was seen a few times. V usage is TRBV10-1 and J usage is TRBJ2-1; a possible D gene is TRBD2 (5 bases). Germline V lookup: CDR1 WNHNN, CDR2 SYGVQD (reference sequence). The CDR3 has 17 amino acids. The V end lost 4 bases, the J end lost 0 bases, and 16 bases lay between the germline ends. CDR3 amino acids: CASSAGPADSSYNEQFF. DNA for the CDR3: TGCGCCAGCAGTGCCGGTCCAGCGGATAGCTCCTACAATGAGCAGTTCTTC.

V and J are TRBV4-2 and TRBJ1-1, with D hard to call. The CDR3 covers 13 residues. Trimming cost V 0 bases and J 3 bases, with 5 bases left between them. Per the germline V gene, CDR1 is LGHNA and CDR2 is YNFKEQ. The CDR3 reads CASSQERDTEAFF. Written as DNA, the CDR3 is TGTGCCAGCAGCCAAGAAAGGGACACTGAAGCTTTCTTT.

This clonotype turned up a few times. The chain recombines TRBV29-1 with TRBJ1-2, with D hard to call. Between the trimmed V and J ends, which lost 4 bases and 8 bases, there was a span of 14 bases. Germline-derived CDR1 and CDR2 are SQVTM and ANQGSEA. The CDR3 sequence is 12 residues long. The CDR3 sequence is CSVAETRGGYTF. The CDR3 DNA reads TGCAGCGTTGCCGAGACCCGCGGGGGCTACACCTTC.

V is TRBV20-1 and J is TRBJ2-1; D may be TRBD1 or TRBD2 (6 bases each). The CDR3 sequence is 14 residues long. V was clipped by 3 bases and J by 4 bases, with 13 bases between them. Germline V CDR1 and CDR2: DFQATT, SNEGSKA (reference sequence). The CDR3 sequence: CSARLGGLYNEQFF. The CDR3 DNA is TGCAGTGCTAGGCTTGGGGGGCTGTACAATGAGCAGTTCTTC.

V usage is TRBV5-5 and J usage is TRBJ2-6; 8 nucleotides agree with TRBD1. Germline loops: CDR1 SGHKS, CDR2 YYEKEE (reference sequence). This CDR3 comprises 18 residues. With 3 bases clipped from V and 0 bases from J, the junction kept 8 bases outside the gene matches. CDR3 bases: TGTGCCAGCAGCTACCGACAGGGGAGTAACTCTGGGGCCAACGTCCTGACTTTC. It encodes CASSYRQGSNSGANVLTF.

The chain has TRBV6-1 and TRBJ2-2; TRBD2 matches at 15 bases. The CDR3 covers 17 residues. Germline V gene lookup returns CDR1 MNHNS and CDR2 SASEGT. V was clipped by 6 bases and J by 4 bases; unmatched bases: 6. CDR3 coding DNA: TGTGCCAGCAGCCCTCCGGGACTAGCGGGAGGCACCGGGGAGCTGTTTTTT. Residues: CASSPPGLAGGTGELFF.

The chain links TRBV6-5 to TRBJ1-3, with D perhaps TRBD1 (6 bases). Germline V gene sequence: CDR1 MNHEY, CDR2 SVGAGI. Trimming removed 5 bases from V and 0 bases from J, with 11 bases in between. The CDR3 is 15 amino acids. In DNA form, the CDR3 reads TGTGCCAGCAGTGCCACAGGGAACTCTGGAAACACCATATATTTT. Translating it yields CASSATGNSGNTIYF.

The sample holds a few counts of this clonotype. The chain couples TRBV29-1 to TRBJ2-3; perhaps D is TRBD1 or TRBD2 (5 bases each). CDR3 size: 14 residues. The V and J ends lost 4 bases and 8 bases respectively, with 19 bases between them. The germline V gene encodes CDR1 SQVTM and CDR2 ANQGSEA. DNA of the CDR3: TGCAGCGTTGCCACTCCAGGGACCCCCCGTACGCAGTATTTT. It encodes CSVATPGTPRTQYF.

Only a few counts were recorded for this clonotype. The V and J genes are TRBV20-1 and TRBJ2-3; TRBD2 aligns across 15 bases. The CDR3 is 18 residues long. Germline CDR1 DFQATT, CDR2 SNEGSKA (reference sequence). With V trimmed by 4 bases and J by 0 bases, 8 bases remained unmatched. In DNA, the CDR3 is TGCAGTGCTAATGGACTAGCGGGAGGGCCCGCTAGCACAGATACGCAGTATTTT. Protein: CSANGLAGGPASTDTQYF.

The chain recombines TRBV6-2 or TRBV6-3 with TRBJ1-5; D remains ambiguous. The CDR3 has 12 amino acids. Germline CDR1 reads MNHEY; CDR2 reads SVGEGT. V was cut by 2 bases and J by 7 bases, with 6 bases left in between. DNA of the CDR3: TGTGCCAGCAGTTACACCGACCAGCCCCAGCATTTT. This translates into CASSYTDQPQHF.

The DNA of the CDR3 is TGCGCCAGCAGCCAAGAACTCCAGGGGCTCTCCTACGAGCAGTACTTC. Translation: CASSQELQGLSYEQYF. The chain couples TRBV4-3 to TRBJ2-7; D is perhaps TRBD1 (6 bases). The CDR3 length is 16 residues. CDR1 is LGHNA, CDR2 YSLEER, per germline. Deletions cut 0 bases from V and 0 bases from J, with 12 bases between.

The V call is TRBV5-1, the J call TRBJ2-5; TRBD2 might be the D (5 bases). Germline V gene lookup returns CDR1 SGHRS and CDR2 YFSETQ. V lost 0 bases, J lost 9 bases, and 15 bases lay in between. CDR3 length equals 14 residues. The CDR3 reads CASSLGVLEGPQYF. The CDR3 DNA follows: TGCGCCAGCAGCTTGGGGGTCCTAGAGGGCCCCCAGTACTTC.

Points on this clonotype: An end of the junction does not agree with germline; a read error may underlie this. The V gene is TRBV28, the J gene TRBJ1-2, with 9 nucleotides matching TRBD1. Germline lookup yields CDR1 MDHEN and CDR2 SYDVKM. The CDR3 consists of 16 residues. CDR3 sequence: CASSHRDRDPNYDYTF. CDR3 nucleotides: TGTGCCAGCAGTCACAGGGACAGGGACCCAAACTATGACTACACCTTC.

In the case of this clonotype: One end of the junction varies from germline; a read error may be responsible. The genes are TRBV7-7 and TRBJ2-2; D is undetermined. The CDR3 loop spans 14 amino acids. Looked up from germline, CDR1 is SSHAT and CDR2 is FNYEAQ (reference sequence). CDR3 sequence (DNA): TGTGCTAGCAGCTTAAACGGCCGGACCGGGGAGCTGTTTTTT. It encodes CASSLNGRTGELFF.

This clonotype occurred a few times. The V call is TRBV6-2 or TRBV6-3, the J call TRBJ1-6, with 8 bases identical to TRBD1. The germline gives CDR1 MNHEY, CDR2 SVGEGT. This CDR3 has 19 amino acids. J gave up 0 bases and V 3 bases, and 10 bases lay outside the gene matches. The CDR3 nucleotides are TGTGCCAGCAGTTATGCGACAGGGGCGTTGAGCTCCTATAATTCACCCCTCCACTTT. Encoded protein: CASSYATGALSSYNSPLHF.

The chain joins TRBV6-1 to TRBJ2-2; 8 bases map to TRBD2. The CDR3 extends over 18 amino acids. The J segment lost 6 bases and the V segment lost 8 bases, leaving 20 bases of the junction unmatched. Germline V gene lookup returns CDR1 MNHNS and CDR2 SASEGT. CDR3 in DNA: TGTGCCAGCGGGACGGGGGGGATTAATAATTTGGGGGCCGGGGAGCTGTTTTTT. Translating it yields CASGTGGINNLGAGELFF.

About this clonotype itself: One junction end disagrees with the germline gene, perhaps due to a read error. This rearrangement joins TRBV6-1 to TRBJ2-1; 9 nucleotides agree with TRBD2. The CDR3 is 19 amino acids. Per germline, CDR1 MNHNS and CDR2 SASEGT. The CDR3 bases are TGTGTCAGCGGGGACCGAGCGGGAGGCCAATTCTTCGCGTACAATGAGCAGTTCTTC. The encoded protein is CVSGDRAGGQFFAYNEQFF.

The chain couples TRBV2 to TRBJ2-1, with D perhaps matching TRBD1 (6 bases). Per the germline V gene, CDR1 is SNHLY and CDR2 is FYNNEI. CDR3 length: 13 residues. V was trimmed by 7 bases and J by 8 bases, leaving 15 bases between them. The CDR3 bases are TGTGCCAGCACCTTTACAGGGTGCGATGAGCAGTTCTTC. Protein: CASTFTGCDEQFF.

A note on this clonotype: One end of the junction does not line up with germline, which may come from a read error. The rearrangement uses TRBV29-1 and TRBJ2-3, with 9 bases that match TRBD2. The CDR3 is made up of 15 amino acids. Germline values: CDR1 SQVTM, CDR2 ANQGSEA. The CDR3 coding sequence is TGCAGCGTTGTTCTAGCGGGACCTAGCACAGGTACGCAGTATTTT. It translates to CSVVLAGPSTGTQYF.

This chain joins TRBV28 and TRBJ1-2; 9 bases align to TRBD1. The CDR3 spans 14 residues. V shed 3 bases and J 7 bases; nucleotides not matched to a gene: 6. The germline V gene has CDR1 MDHEN and CDR2 SYDVKM. CDR3 in amino acids: CASSFNRGRFGYTF. The DNA for the CDR3 is TGTGCCAGCAGTTTTAACAGGGGGCGATTTGGCTACACCTTC.

The chain joins TRBV7-2 to TRBJ2-5; D not certain. The CDR3 length is 13 residues. The germline gives CDR1 SGHTA, CDR2 FQGNSA. The V gene lost 5 bases and the J gene lost 1 base, with 8 bases spanning the gap. CDR3 DNA: TGTGCCAGCAGCACACGGGTCCAAGAGACCCAGTACTTC. Translation gives CASSTRVQETQYF.

Comment on this clonotype: This may be a read error: a much more frequent sequence differs by one nucleotide. The chain couples TRBV9 to TRBJ2-5; 14 positions match TRBD2. CDR3 length: 16 amino acids. Germline lookup yields CDR1 SGDLS and CDR2 YYNGEE. Trimming at V came to 3 bases and at J to 11 bases, leaving 12 bases not matched to a gene. CDR3 in amino acids: CASSEPGLAGEHEQYF. The CDR3 coding sequence is TGTGCCAGCAGCGAGCCGGGACTAGCGGGAGAGCATGAGCAGTACTTC.

The rearrangement links TRBV7-2 to TRBJ2-7; a weak D match, TRBD1 (6 bases). The CDR3 length is 15 residues. The V and J ends lost 3 bases and 2 bases respectively, with 14 bases between them. Germline-derived CDR1 and CDR2 are SGHTA and FQGNSA. CDR3 nucleotide sequence: TGTGCCAGCAGCTTTGGCCCCAGGGGAACCTACGAGCAGTACTTC. Protein sequence: CASSFGPRGTYEQYF.

Note on this clonotype: This may be a read error: a much more frequent sequence differs by one nucleotide. This chain links TRBV20-1 with TRBJ2-7, with D possibly TRBD2 on 5 matching bases. The germline gives CDR1 DFQATT, CDR2 SNEGSKA (reference sequence). With 3 bases removed from V and 6 bases from J, the gap between germline ends came to 15 bases. CDR3 length: 13 residues. Written as DNA, the CDR3 is TGCAGTGCTAGCGTAGCGCAACGCGCCGAGCAGTACTTC. Its protein is CSASVAQRAEQYF.

V gene TRBV29-1 combines with J gene TRBJ2-6; possible D gene TRBD1, 5 bases. This CDR3 has 14 amino acids. V lost 5 bases and J lost 0, with 8 bases in between. Germline CDR1 and CDR2: SQVTM and ANQGSEA. The CDR3 reads CSVTGSSGANVLTF. In DNA form, the CDR3 reads TGCAGCGTTACAGGATCCTCTGGGGCCAACGTCCTGACTTTC.

This clonotype was seen a few times. J is TRBJ2-4 and V is TRBV6-5, with TRBD2 matching 15 bases. Germline CDR1 is MNHEY and CDR2 is SVGAGI. The J segment lost 3 bases and the V segment lost 2 bases, leaving 2 bases of the junction unmatched. CDR3 size: 17 residues. The DNA of the CDR3 is TGTGCCAGCAGTTACCAGGGACTAGCGGGGGGCAAAAACATTCAGTACTTC. This codes for CASSYQGLAGGKNIQYF.